Listed here are 19 T cell receptor beta chains from one sample, sequenced in a study of regulatory T cells in long-lasting Graves disease. Time point defined: newly diagnosed GD, antithyroid drugs for less than 3 months. The TCR library was prepared using RNA isolated from PBMCs. iRepertoire HTBI primers and Arm-PCR of CDR3 regions built TCR beta libraries. TCRdb reanalysed the multiplex PCR reads using MiXCR and keeps one entry per CDR3 protein. This table holds hundreds of thousands of distinct CDR3 sequences, around an eighth found once. The sample was also linked to a second study, of T cells in Graves' hyperthyroidism and ophthalmopathy.

Sequences were derived from peripheral blood mononuclear cells (PBMCs), sampled at new diagnosis, from a patient treated with antithyroid drugs. The source is a man aged 30 to 45 with Graves disease.

This clonotype was seen only once. One base away lies a much larger clone, so this may be a sequencing read error. The chain is built from TRBV7-2 and TRBJ2-7, with D possibly being TRBD1 or TRBD2 (5 bases each). V was trimmed by 5 bases and J by 3 bases, leaving 17 bases between them. Looked up from germline, CDR1 is SGHTA and CDR2 is FQGNSA. The CDR3 is made up of 15 amino acids. The CDR3: CASSPPGPEVYEQYF. The CDR3 DNA reads TGTGCCAGCAGCCCACCGGGACCCGAAGTCTACGAGCAGTACTTC.

This clonotype was counted ten times or more. The CDR3 reads CSASLLGGGRTSTDTQYF. The CDR3 nucleotides are TGCAGTGCTTCCCTTCTTGGGGGAGGGCGTACTAGCACAGATACGCAGTATTTT. J is TRBJ2-3 and V is TRBV20-1; 7 bases line up with TRBD2. With V trimmed by 5 bases and J by 0 bases, 17 bases remained unmatched. CDR1 and CDR2 from the germline V gene are DFQATT and SNEGSKA (reference sequence). The CDR3 consists of 18 residues.

The chain recombines TRBV11-1 with TRBJ2-7; 8 bases match TRBD2. The CDR3 is 15 residues long. After removal of 5 bases from V and 7 bases from J, the junction contained 13 bases not matched to a gene. Germline CDR1 reads SGHAT; CDR2 reads FQDESV (reference sequence). CDR3 coding DNA: TGTGCCAGCAGCCTCACCCGCGGGGGGTTGGGAGAGCAGTACTTC. It specifies CASSLTRGGLGEQYF.

In its sample, this clonotype was seen a few times. The chain uses TRBV4-1 and TRBJ1-5; 11 positions agree with TRBD1. This CDR3 comprises 18 residues. Unmatched junction bases numbered 9, after V lost 4 bases and J lost 1 base. The germline gives CDR1 MGHRA, CDR2 YSYEKL. The CDR3 DNA reads TGCGCCAGCAGCCTTCGGACAGGGGGCGGCCTGAGCAATCAGCCCCAGCATTTT. It codes for CASSLRTGGGLSNQPQHF.

This clonotype was recorded at least ten times. The chain uses TRBV24-1 and TRBJ2-3; 10 bases agree with TRBD1. The V segment lost 2 bases and the J segment 1 base; nucleotides outside the gene matches: 2. This CDR3 is built from 16 residues. Germline V gene data show CDR1 as KGHDR and CDR2 as SFDVKD. CDR3 in amino acids: CATSDSTGGGTDTQYF. The CDR3 nucleotides are TGTGCCACCAGTGATTCGACAGGGGGCGGCACAGATACGCAGTATTTT.

This clonotype was counted at least ten times. The V and J genes are TRBV29-1 and TRBJ1-1; D is possibly TRBD1 (5 bases). With 7 bases removed from V and 8 bases from J, the gap between germline ends came to 17 bases. The germline V gene has CDR1 SQVTM and CDR2 ANQGSEA. CDR3 length: 12 amino acids. CDR3 bases: TGCAGCGCCGGAGGGGCCCAGTCGGAAGCTTTCTTT. Translation gives CSAGGAQSEAFF.

Notes on this clonotype: This may be a read error, as it is one base from a much larger clone. The chain recombines TRBV6-1 with TRBJ2-7; D is unclear. Germline CDR1 reads MNHNS; CDR2 reads SASEGT. The CDR3 loop spans 17 amino acids. The CDR3 spells CASRLTKGRVGSYELYF. In DNA form, the CDR3 reads TGTGCCAGCAGGCTTACAAAAGGCCGGGTGGGATCCTACGAGCTGTACTTC.

In this sample, this clonotype turned up many times. The V gene is TRBV2, the J gene TRBJ2-5; D possibly corresponds to TRBD2 (5 bases). CDR1 is SNHLY, CDR2 FYNNEI, per germline. This CDR3 region has 13 residues. Trimming left V 8 bases short and J 2 bases short, with 12 bases between. CDR3 sequence reads: CASAGGLQETQYF. DNA for the CDR3: TGTGCCAGCGCTGGAGGCTTACAAGAGACCCAGTACTTC.

The CDR3 bases are TGTGCCAGTAGCCGGACCGGGACAGGGGTCACCGGGGAGCTGTTTTTT. This codes for CASSRTGTGVTGELFF. This chain joins TRBV19 and TRBJ2-2, with 10 bases aligning to TRBD1. Trimming removed 6 bases from V and 4 bases from J; junction bases left unmatched: 8. This CDR3 spans 16 amino acids. The germline gives CDR1 LNHDA, CDR2 SQIVND (reference sequence). Supplemented by reference TRBV19 and TRBJ2-2, the full variable domain reads DGGITQSPKYLFRKEGQNVTLSCEQNLNHDAMYWYRQDPGQGLRLIYYSQIVNDFQKGDIAEGYSVSREKKESFPLTVTSAQKNPTAFYLCASSRTGTGVTGELFFGEGSRLTVL.

About this clonotype itself: A read error may account for a junction end that differs from germline. The rearrangement joins TRBV6-2 or TRBV6-3 to TRBJ2-2; either TRBD1 or TRBD2 may fit D (5 bases each). This CDR3 has 14 residues. The germline gives CDR1 MNHEY, CDR2 SVGEGT. CDR3 amino acids: CASSYSADTGELSF. In DNA, the CDR3 is TGTGCCAGCAGTTACTCGGCGGACACCGGGGAGCTGTCTTTT.

This clonotype has ten or more counts. The chain combines TRBV11-2 with TRBJ2-7; possibly TRBD1 for D (6 bases). The CDR3 extends over 14 amino acids. Trimming shortened V by 3 bases and J by 3 bases, and 12 bases separated the two germline ends. Germline CDR1 is SGHAT and CDR2 is FQNNGV. The CDR3, as DNA: TGTGCCAGCAGCTTTGGAACAGGGAACTACGAGCAGTACTTC. This codes for CASSFGTGNYEQYF.

Many counts were recorded for this clonotype. The chain carries TRBV27 and TRBJ1-1; possibly TRBD1 for D (6 bases). CDR3 length equals 14 residues. Germline assignment: CDR1 MNHEY and CDR2 SMNVEV (reference sequence). The V end was cut by 0 bases, the J end by 2 bases, with 7 bases between. The CDR3 DNA follows: TGTGCCAGCAGTTTATCAGGGGGAAACACTGAAGCTTTCTTT. It is translated as CASSLSGGNTEAFF.

A word on this clonotype: This may be a read error: a much more frequent sequence differs by one nucleotide. The rearrangement links TRBV10-3 to TRBJ2-2; 7 bases fit TRBD2. Looked up from germline, CDR1 is ENHRY and CDR2 is SYGVKD. Trimming took 8 bases from V and 3 from J; bases not matched to a gene: 0. CDR3 length: 12 amino acids. Here the CDR3 DNA reads TGTGCCATCCTAGCGGACACCGGGGAGCTGTTTTTT. This gives the protein CAILADTGELFF.

The table lists this clonotype with many counts. The rearrangement joins TRBV9 to TRBJ2-1; D unresolved. Per the germline V gene, CDR1 is SGDLS and CDR2 is YYNGEE. V dropped 0 bases and J dropped 8 bases, with 12 bases sitting between them. This CDR3 comprises 14 residues. CDR3 nucleotides: TGTGCCAGCAGCGTAGGTCCCTCCAACGATGAGCAGTTCTTC. Translated: CASSVGPSNDEQFF.

This clonotype was found many times. The gene calls are TRBV2 and TRBJ2-7; the match to TRBD1 covers 7 bases. J gave up 4 bases and V 6 bases, and 6 bases lay outside the gene matches. Looked up from germline, CDR1 is SNHLY and CDR2 is FYNNEI. The CDR3 extends over 13 amino acids. The CDR3 region has the DNA TGTGCCAGCAGGGGACAGCTCCGTTACGAGCAGTACTTC. It specifies CASRGQLRYEQYF. Full variable domain (outside the CDR3, taken from reference TRBV2 and TRBJ2-7): EPEVTQTPSHQVTQMGQEVILRCVPISNHLYFYWYRQILGQKVEFLVSFYNNEISEKSEIFDDQFSVERPDGSNFTLKIRSTKLEDSAMYFCASRGQLRYEQYFGPGTRLTVT.

This clonotype showed up many times. At one boundary the junction diverges from the germline segment, which might be a read error. The CDR3 loop reads CASSLEGSQETQYF. In DNA form, the CDR3 reads TGTGCCAGCAGCTTAGAGGGCAGCCAAGAGACCCAGTACTTC. This chain uses TRBV12-3 or TRBV12-4 with TRBJ2-5; a weak D match, TRBD2 (5 bases). The CDR3 is 14 residues long.

Only a few counts were recorded for this clonotype. The junction departs from the called germline gene at one end, perhaps through a read error. The gene calls are TRBV6-5 and TRBJ2-1, with D possibly TRBD1 on 5 matching bases. Germline lookup yields CDR1 MNHEY and CDR2 SVGAGI. This CDR3 is 12 amino acids long. CDR3 DNA: TGTGCCAGCAGTTTCAATCAGGGCTCGTCAGACTTC. Its translation is CASSFNQGSSDF.

Ten or more counts support this clonotype. The chain couples TRBV28 to TRBJ2-7, with D perhaps TRBD1 (6 bases). Trimming cost V 3 bases and J 5 bases, with 11 bases left between them. The CDR3 runs to 13 residues. Germline V CDR1 and CDR2: MDHEN, SYDVKM. The CDR3 is CASSFGNRDEQYF. DNA of the CDR3: TGTGCCAGCAGTTTCGGGAACAGGGACGAGCAGTACTTC. The full variable domain, rest sourced from reference TRBV28 and TRBJ2-7, is DVKVTQSSRYLVKRTGEKVFLECVQDMDHENMFWYRQDPGLGLRLIYFSYDVKMKEKGDIPEGYSVSREKKERFSLILESASTNQTSMYLCASSFGNRDEQYFGPGTRLTVT.

The CDR3 nucleotides are TGCAGTGCTAGACTTCGGCCGAGGGCCCAAGAGACCCAGTACTTC. Amino acids: CSARLRPRAQETQYF. This chain uses TRBV20-1 with TRBJ2-5; D may be TRBD2 (5 bases). Germline V gene data show CDR1 as DFQATT and CDR2 as SNEGSKA (reference sequence). This CDR3 contains 15 residues. V was shortened by 2 bases and J by 1 base, with 14 bases between the two germline ends.